A selection of T cell receptor beta chains follows, all from one sample in a study of blood T cells in healthy people across ages. TCRdb passed the 5' RACE reads through MiXCR, listing each CDR3 protein once. The sample has 1 million or so distinct CDR3 sequences, about 23% seen once. This sample was shared with a second study, whose subject was T cells of mothers and their children.

The sequenced sample was blood. Every receptor here comes from a girl aged 2-10 years in good health. Both conserved end residues are part of each CDR3. The D gene is left open where the match is weak. The size field is filled for only some rows; it gives once, few, many or a size class.

v_call	d_call	j_call	clone_size	cdr3_length	cdr3_aa	cdr3_nt
TRBV2	.	TRBJ2-1	few	13	CASSGEFANEQFF	TGTGCCAGCAGTGGTGAATTCGCTAATGAGCAGTTCTTC
TRBV3-1	TRBD2	TRBJ2-1	few	15	CASSQPASGTYEQFF	TGTGCCAGCAGCCAACCGGCTAGCGGGACGTATGAGCAGTTCTTC
TRBV29-1	.	TRBJ1-2	.	12	CSVAGPSYGYTF	TGCAGCGTTGCCGGACCGTCCTATGGCTACACCTTC
TRBV6-1	TRBD1	TRBJ1-2	few	15	CASSAGDRASGGYTF	TGTGCCAGCAGTGCCGGGGACAGGGCCTCCGGTGGCTACACCTTC
TRBV7-2	.	TRBJ2-7	few	15	CASSSSDQPGDEQYF	TGTGCCAGCAGCTCCTCAGACCAGCCGGGCGACGAGCAGTACTTC
TRBV19	.	TRBJ1-5	once	15	CASSIGEGGHQPQHF	TGTGCCAGTAGTATTGGGGAGGGGGGTCATCAGCCCCAGCATTTT
TRBV6-5	.	TRBJ2-3	few	13	CASSPTGAFTQYF	TGTGCCAGCAGCCCCACCGGGGCCTTTACGCAGTATTTT
TRBV2	.	TRBJ2-3	.	11	CASRIGDTQYF	TGTGCCAGCAGAATCGGGGATACGCAGTATTTT
TRBV20-1	.	TRBJ2-5	few	13	CSAKPRGEAQQYF	TGCAGTGCTAAACCCCGAGGGGAGGCTCAGCAGTACTTC
TRBV6-5	.	TRBJ1-1	few	12	CASTRGGGKAFF	TGTGCCAGCACCAGAGGTGGAGGGAAAGCTTTCTTT
TRBV6-1	.	TRBJ1-2	few	13	CASETEGITGYTF	TGTGCCAGCGAGACAGAGGGGATCACTGGCTACACCTTC
TRBV6-1	.	TRBJ2-7	.	15	CASSELGDAAYEQYF	TGTGCCAGCAGTGAACTTGGGGACGCAGCCTACGAGCAGTACTTC
TRBV6-5	.	TRBJ1-4	.	13	CASRLQGGEKLFF	TGTGCCAGCAGACTACAGGGTGGTGAAAAACTGTTTTTT
TRBV12-3/TRBV12-4	TRBD1	TRBJ1-4	.	15	CASSGTVATNEKLFF	TGTGCCAGCAGTGGGACAGTTGCAACTAATGAAAAACTGTTTTTT
TRBV7-9	TRBD2	TRBJ2-5	.	17	CASSSLFGAGEGETQYF	TGTGCCAGCAGCTCCCTCTTTGGGGCGGGAGAGGGAGAGACCCAGTACTTC
TRBV20-1	TRBD1	TRBJ1-1	.	14	CSAREGGRSTEAFF	TGCAGTGCTAGGGAAGGGGGCCGGAGCACTGAAGCTTTCTTT
TRBV7-2	TRBD1	TRBJ2-1	few	14	CASSLGGRGQEQFF	TGTGCCAGCAGCTTAGGGGGCAGGGGGCAGGAGCAGTTCTTC
TRBV24-1	.	TRBJ2-1	.	15	CATSDPATGRNEQFF	TGTGCCACCAGTGATCCGGCGACAGGGAGGAATGAGCAGTTCTTC
TRBV5-6	.	TRBJ2-7	.	13	CASSLQPQYEQYF	TGTGCCAGCAGCTTACAGCCGCAGTACGAGCAGTACTTC
TRBV19	TRBD1	TRBJ2-3	.	14	CASSMWQGADTQYF	TGTGCCAGTAGTATGTGGCAGGGGGCAGATACGCAGTATTTT
TRBV10-3	TRBD2	TRBJ2-2	few	15	CATTDRDYAGGELFF	TGTGCCACCACCGACCGGGACTATGCGGGCGGGGAGCTGTTTTTT
TRBV12-3/TRBV12-4	TRBD2	TRBJ2-1	.	14	CASSFSSGGGEQFF	TGTGCCAGCAGTTTTAGTAGCGGGGGAGGGGAGCAGTTCTTC
TRBV5-1	TRBD1	TRBJ1-1	many	15	CASSLRTGLNTEAFF	TGCGCCAGCAGCTTGCGGACAGGGCTGAACACTGAAGCTTTCTTT
TRBV5-1	TRBD2	TRBJ2-1	.	16	CASSMTSGSSYNEQFF	TGCGCCAGCAGCATGACTAGCGGGAGCTCCTACAATGAGCAGTTCTTC
TRBV25-1	.	TRBJ1-5	.	14	CASSESGGGQPQHF	TGTGCCAGCAGTGAGTCCGGGGGTGGACAGCCCCAGCATTTT
TRBV3-1	.	TRBJ2-5	few	15	CASSQESRSHETQYF	TGTGCCAGCAGCCAAGAGAGTAGATCCCACGAGACCCAGTACTTC
TRBV20-1	.	TRBJ1-6	.	15	CRTGAESSYNSPLHF	TGCAGGACCGGGGCGGAGAGCTCCTATAATTCACCCCTCCACTTT
TRBV12-3/TRBV12-4	.	TRBJ1-2	once	13	CASSLAGKGGYTF	TGTGCCAGCAGTTTAGCGGGGAAGGGTGGCTACACCTTC
TRBV12-3/TRBV12-4	.	TRBJ1-3	.	13	CASRAYYRVLIYF	TGTGCCAGCAGAGCATATTACCGGGTTCTCATATATTTT
TRBV9	.	TRBJ2-2	.	15	CASSVGGGNTGELFF	TGTGCCAGCAGCGTTGGGGGCGGCAACACCGGGGAGCTGTTTTTT
TRBV28	.	TRBJ2-5	.	12	CASGRSQETQYF	TGTGCCTCCGGAAGGTCACAAGAGACCCAGTACTTC
TRBV3-1	.	TRBJ1-1	.	14	CASSQDTGNTEAFF	TGTGCCAGCAGCCAAGATACCGGGAACACTGAAGCTTTCTTT
TRBV6-5	.	TRBJ2-7	.	13	CASSLGRASEQYF	TGTGCCAGCAGTTTGGGCAGGGCTTCCGAGCAGTACTTC
TRBV29-1	.	TRBJ2-1	few	13	CSGWGDSYNEQFF	TGCAGCGGGTGGGGGGATTCCTACAATGAGCAGTTCTTC
TRBV29-1	.	TRBJ2-3	.	13	CSVLQGLTDTQYF	TGCAGCGTTTTACAGGGACTCACAGATACGCAGTATTTT
TRBV24-1	.	TRBJ2-3	.	18	CATSDPFAGHLDTDTQYF	TGTGCCACCAGTGACCCATTCGCAGGGCATTTGGACACAGATACGCAGTATTTT
TRBV4-1	.	TRBJ2-1	.	15	CASSPSLGSYNEQFF	TGCGCCAGCAGCCCCTCCTTGGGGTCCTACAATGAGCAGTTCTTC
TRBV24-1	TRBD2	TRBJ2-1	.	17	CATSDPGLADLYNEQFF	TGTGCCACCAGTGATCCGGGACTAGCGGACCTATACAATGAGCAGTTCTTC
TRBV7-2	TRBD2	TRBJ2-3	.	20	CASSLEGPFNGRASADTQYF	TGTGCCAGCAGCTTAGAGGGTCCCTTTAACGGGAGGGCCTCCGCAGATACGCAGTATTTT
TRBV6-5	.	TRBJ1-5	few	13	CASSGRYNQPQHF	TGTGCCAGCAGCGGACGGTACAATCAGCCCCAGCATTTT
TRBV28	TRBD1	TRBJ1-1	few	15	CASSSPGTDMPQAFF	TGTGCCAGCAGTTCCCCCGGGACAGATATGCCTCAAGCTTTCTTT
TRBV16	.	TRBJ2-5	.	13	CASSQLGSWEQYF	TGTGCCAGCAGCCAATTAGGATCTTGGGAGCAGTACTTC
TRBV10-3	.	TRBJ2-7	.	14	CAIGRGTTNYEQYF	TGTGCCATCGGTAGGGGGACAACCAACTACGAGCAGTACTTC
TRBV29-1	TRBD2	TRBJ2-1	.	14	CGAKQREARNEQFF	TGCGGAGCGAAACAGCGGGAGGCAAGGAATGAGCAGTTCTTC
TRBV7-2	.	TRBJ2-7	.	15	CASSHLSGSSYEQYF	TGTGCCAGCAGCCATCTTAGCGGTAGCTCCTACGAGCAGTACTTC
TRBV6-2/TRBV6-3	TRBD1	TRBJ2-7	few	14	CASSYGTGASEQYF	TGTGCCAGCAGTTACGGGACAGGGGCGAGCGAGCAGTACTTC
TRBV7-9	TRBD2	TRBJ2-7	few	16	CASSLAGGRMDNEQYF	TGTGCCAGCAGCTTAGCGGGGGGGAGAATGGACAACGAGCAGTACTTC
TRBV10-3	.	TRBJ1-4	.	13	CAIRDLDREKLFF	TGTGCCATCAGGGACCTGGACAGAGAAAAACTGTTTTTT
TRBV5-6	.	TRBJ1-5	few	14	CASSLRQYNQPQHF	TGTGCCAGCAGCTTACGCCAATACAATCAGCCCCAGCATTTT
TRBV13	TRBD1	TRBJ2-1	.	14	CASSLGQGPNEQFF	TGTGCCAGCAGCTTGGGACAGGGGCCCAATGAGCAGTTCTTC
TRBV12-3/TRBV12-4	.	TRBJ1-6	.	15	CASSLWAGKNSPLHF	TGTGCCAGCAGTTTATGGGCAGGGAAAAATTCACCCCTCCACTTT
TRBV2	TRBD1	TRBJ2-1	few	15	CASSYPGQGAAEQFF	TGTGCCAGCAGTTATCCGGGACAGGGGGCGGCTGAGCAGTTCTTC
TRBV14	.	TRBJ2-6	.	12	CASGNGANVLTF	TGTGCCAGCGGGAATGGGGCCAACGTCCTGACTTTC
TRBV5-6	.	TRBJ1-2	few	11	CASSTRRGYTF	TGTGCCAGCAGCACCCGGAGGGGCTACACCTTC
TRBV7-3	TRBD1	TRBJ2-1	.	14	CASSPLDRGNEQFF	TGTGCCAGCAGCCCGCTGGACAGGGGGAATGAGCAGTTCTTC